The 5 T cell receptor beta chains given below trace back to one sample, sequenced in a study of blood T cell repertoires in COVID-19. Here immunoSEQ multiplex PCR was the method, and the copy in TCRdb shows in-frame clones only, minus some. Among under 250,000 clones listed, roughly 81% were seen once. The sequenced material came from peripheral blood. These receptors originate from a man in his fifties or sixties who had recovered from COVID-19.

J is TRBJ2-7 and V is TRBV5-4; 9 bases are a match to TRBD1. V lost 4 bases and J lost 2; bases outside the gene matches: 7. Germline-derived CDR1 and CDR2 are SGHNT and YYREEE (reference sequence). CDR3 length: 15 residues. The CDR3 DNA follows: TGTGCCAGCAGCGTGGGACAGGGTCGAACCTACGAGCAGTACTTC. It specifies CASSVGQGRTYEQYF.

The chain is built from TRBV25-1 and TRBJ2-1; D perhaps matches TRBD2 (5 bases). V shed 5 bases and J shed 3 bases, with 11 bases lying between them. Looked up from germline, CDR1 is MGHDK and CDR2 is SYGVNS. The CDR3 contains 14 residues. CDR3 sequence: CASSPLANYNEQFF. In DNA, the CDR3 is TGTGCCAGCAGTCCCCTAGCAAACTACAATGAGCAGTTCTTC.

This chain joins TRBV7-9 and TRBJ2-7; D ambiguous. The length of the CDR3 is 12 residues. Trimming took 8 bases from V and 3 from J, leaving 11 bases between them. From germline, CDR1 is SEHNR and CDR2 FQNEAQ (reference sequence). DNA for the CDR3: TGTGCCAGCCGCGGCGTTTACTACGAGCAGTACTTC. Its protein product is CASRGVYYEQYF.

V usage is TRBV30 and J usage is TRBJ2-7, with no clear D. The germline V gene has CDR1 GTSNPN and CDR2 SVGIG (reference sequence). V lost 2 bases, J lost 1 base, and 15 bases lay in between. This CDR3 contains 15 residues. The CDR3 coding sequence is TGTGCCTGGAGTTTACCGCGGCCGGGTTCCTACGAGCAGTACTTC. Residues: CAWSLPRPGSYEQYF.

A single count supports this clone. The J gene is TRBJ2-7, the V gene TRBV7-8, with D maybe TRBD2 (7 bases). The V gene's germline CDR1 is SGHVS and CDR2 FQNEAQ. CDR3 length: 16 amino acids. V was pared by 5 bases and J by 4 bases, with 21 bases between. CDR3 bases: TGTGCCAGCAGCGCCCTACCCCCGGGGGGCAAGTACGAGCAGTACTTC. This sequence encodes CASSALPPGGKYEQYF.